The 27 T cell receptor beta chains in this list originate from one sample, sequenced in a study of cytomegalovirus exposure and HLA in healthy donors. Primers for the PCR totalled 60 Vbeta and 13 Jbeta. The data were produced by immunoSEQ multiplex PCR, yet TCRdb's version contains in-frame clones alone and is incomplete. Of about 120,000 clones listed, roughly 80% were seen once; the top ten hold approximately 31%. Sequenced: PBMCs. Receptor source: a man in his 60s in good health and CMV-seropositive.

The chain joins TRBV7-2 to TRBJ1-6, with D hard to call. Germline CDR1 is SGHTA and CDR2 is FQGNSA. Trimming removed 2 bases at V and 11 bases at J, with 7 bases between. The CDR3 length is 12 residues. The CDR3 is CASSLQQAPLHF. CDR3 DNA: TGTGCCAGCAGCTTACAGCAGGCACCCCTCCACTTT. Full variable domain (rest looked up from reference TRBV7-2 and TRBJ1-6): GAGVSQSPSNKVTEKGKDVELRCDPISGHTALYWYRQSLGQGLEFLIYFQGNSAPDKSGLPSDRFSAERTGGSVSTLTIQRTQQEDSAVYLCASSLQQAPLHFGNGTRLTVT.

The rearrangement joins TRBV7-6 to TRBJ2-6, with 8 bases lining up with TRBD1. CDR1 and CDR2 (germline): SGHVS, FNYEAQ. V shed 3 bases and J 2 bases; nucleotides not matched to a gene: 3. The CDR3 is 16 residues long. This chain's CDR3 is CASSLTDRAGANVLTF. The CDR3 nucleotides are TGTGCCAGCAGCTTGACGGACAGGGCTGGGGCCAACGTCCTGACTTTC.

The chain carries TRBV9 and TRBJ2-1; D is possibly TRBD2 (5 bases). V dropped 0 bases and J dropped 2 bases, with 9 bases sitting between them. The germline V gene has CDR1 SGDLS and CDR2 YYNGEE. CDR3 length equals 15 residues. Here the CDR3 reads CASSVVWRAYNEQFF. The CDR3 coding sequence is TGTGCCAGCAGCGTAGTGTGGCGGGCCTACAATGAGCAGTTCTTC.

The rearrangement uses TRBV9 and TRBJ2-3; a weak D match, TRBD2 (6 bases). CDR1 is SGDLS and CDR2 is YYNGEE in the germline V gene. CDR3 length: 16 amino acids. The V end was cut by 0 bases, the J end by 4 bases, with 15 bases between. CDR3 residues: CASSVEEGLVSDTQYF. CDR3 DNA sequence: TGTGCCAGCAGCGTAGAGGAGGGGTTGGTATCAGATACGCAGTATTTT.

This chain connects TRBV4-1 to TRBJ1-2; no clear D. There are 13 residues in the CDR3. V was clipped by 1 base and J by 8 bases, with 11 bases between them. Germline lookup yields CDR1 MGHRA and CDR2 YSYEKL. CDR3 loop: CASSQGLHRGYTF. The CDR3 DNA follows: TGCGCCAGCAGCCAAGGCCTTCACCGGGGCTACACCTTC.

V is TRBV2 and J is TRBJ2-7; 10 bases are a match to TRBD1. V shed 8 bases and J 6 bases; nucleotides not matched to a gene: 4. The germline V gene encodes CDR1 SNHLY and CDR2 FYNNEI. This CDR3 has 12 residues. The CDR3 DNA follows: TGTGCCAGCGGGGGGGACAGGGGCGAGCAGTACTTC. Translation gives CASGGDRGEQYF.

This clone was seen just once. This CDR3 reads CASSAGGGPDTQYF. The DNA for the CDR3 is TGTGCCAGCAGCGCCGGGGGGGGTCCAGATACGCAGTATTTT. The chain carries TRBV9 and TRBJ2-3, with TRBD2 identical over 8 bases. Unmatched junction bases numbered 4, after V lost 3 bases and J lost 4 bases. Per germline, CDR1 SGDLS and CDR2 YYNGEE. This CDR3 contains 14 residues.

The chain employs TRBV5-1 and TRBJ1-4, with 8 bases identical to TRBD1. V lost 5 bases and J lost 3; bases outside the gene matches: 6. The germline CDR1 and CDR2 sequences are SGHRS and YFSETQ. There are 15 residues in the CDR3. The CDR3, as DNA: TGCGCCAGCAGTCGGCAGGGGGCGTCTAATGAAAAACTGTTTTTT. It is translated as CASSRQGASNEKLFF.

This clone has more than one count but fewer than ten. The chain has TRBV30 and TRBJ1-2; TRBD1 agrees at 8 bases. The CDR3 runs to 13 residues. V was pared by 1 base and J by 7 bases, with 5 bases of the junction left unmatched. Germline values: CDR1 GTSNPN, CDR2 SVGIG (reference sequence). The DNA of the CDR3 is TGTGCCTGGAGTGCTGGCAGGGGGCCTGGCTACACCTTC. Encoded protein: CAWSAGRGPGYTF.

The V call is TRBV11-3, the J call TRBJ2-5; 12 bases are shared with TRBD2. Germline CDR1 reads SGHNT; CDR2 reads YENEEA. Unmatched junction bases numbered 4, after V lost 4 bases and J lost 1 base. This CDR3 is built from 16 residues. The CDR3: CASSYASGRAQETQYF. For the CDR3, the DNA is TGTGCCAGCAGCTATGCTAGCGGGAGGGCCCAAGAGACCCAGTACTTC.

The rearrangement links TRBV5-1 to TRBJ2-7; D unclear. With 0 bases removed from V and 4 bases from J, the gap between germline ends came to 8 bases. There are 13 residues in the CDR3. Germline CDR1 and CDR2: SGHRS and YFSETQ. The CDR3 nucleotides read TGCGCCAGCAGCTTGGTTGGCCCGTACGAGCAGTACTTC. It specifies CASSLVGPYEQYF.

This clone was picked up one time. The chain joins TRBV5-1 to TRBJ2-3, with 8 nucleotides matching TRBD1. V shed 2 bases, J shed 3 bases, and the junction held 5 bases outside the gene matches. The CDR3 is 15 residues long. CDR1 is SGHRS and CDR2 is YFSETQ in the germline V gene. CDR3 sequence (DNA): TGCGCCAGCAGCTTAACAGGGGGGAGTACAGATACGCAGTATTTT. It is translated as CASSLTGGSTDTQYF.

The chain couples TRBV30 to TRBJ2-5; tentative D call: TRBD1 (6 bases). The DNA end is a closer match to TRBJ2-7, so the J assignment may be wrong. Germline V gene lookup returns CDR1 GTSNPN and CDR2 SVGIG (reference sequence). The CDR3 covers 11 residues. CDR3 residues: CAWTGAYEQYF. The CDR3 nucleotides read TGTGCCTGGACAGGGGCCTACGAGCAGTACTTC.

This clone was recorded once. Written as DNA, the CDR3 is TGTGCCAGCAGCAAGGGACACCCTGGGGCAGATACGCAGTATTTT. Protein product: CASSKGHPGADTQYF. The chain employs TRBV6-5 and TRBJ2-3, with D maybe TRBD1 (6 bases). The CDR3 length is 15 residues. V dropped 6 bases and J dropped 4 bases, with 17 bases sitting between them. Germline CDR1 reads MNHEY; CDR2 reads SVGAGI.

The chain employs TRBV7-3 and TRBJ2-3; weak D call: TRBD1 (6 bases). The V end lost 4 bases, the J end lost 2 bases, and 13 bases lay between the germline ends. CDR3 length equals 15 residues. Per the germline V gene, CDR1 is SGHTA and CDR2 is FQGTGA. The CDR3 loop reads CASSSQTGDTDTQYF. As DNA, the CDR3 is TGTGCCAGCAGCTCCCAGACAGGAGACACAGATACGCAGTATTTT.

The chain recombines TRBV6-6 with TRBJ1-3, with 9 bases matching TRBD1. The J segment lost 4 bases and the V segment lost 4 bases, leaving 8 bases of the junction unmatched. Germline V CDR1 and CDR2: MNHNY, SVGAGI (reference sequence). The CDR3 consists of 16 residues. CDR3 coding DNA: TGTGCCAGCAGTTCTCCGGGACAGGGACTGGGAAACACCATATATTTT. Its translation is CASSSPGQGLGNTIYF.

This chain joins TRBV5-1 and TRBJ1-6, with a possible D match to TRBD1 (6 bases). The V end was cut by 4 bases, the J end by 10 bases, with 15 bases between. The V gene's germline CDR1 is SGHRS and CDR2 YFSETQ. The CDR3 has 14 amino acids. The CDR3, as DNA: TGCGCCAGCAGCCCGGATGGGGGGGGCTCACCCCTCCACTTT. As protein: CASSPDGGGSPLHF.

This chain links TRBV2 with TRBJ1-1; TRBD1 matches 9 bases. J was trimmed by 3 bases and V by 3 bases; bases with no gene match: 11. CDR3 size: 17 residues. The germline CDR1 and CDR2 sequences are SNHLY and FYNNEI. The CDR3 sequence: CASSDLYRGRGYTEAFF. The CDR3 bases are TGTGCCAGCAGTGACTTGTACAGGGGGCGCGGATACACTGAAGCTTTCTTT.

The chain joins TRBV5-6 to TRBJ2-5; the match to TRBD1 covers 8 bases. The CDR3 covers 15 residues. Germline V gives CDR1 SGHDT, CDR2 YYEEEE. Trimming removed 2 bases from V and 4 bases from J; junction bases left unmatched: 7. The CDR3 loop reads CASSLGQGRRETQYF. The CDR3 region has the DNA TGTGCCAGCAGCTTAGGACAGGGAAGAAGAGAGACCCAGTACTTC.

The V gene is TRBV4-1, the J gene TRBJ2-7, with a possible D match to TRBD2 (6 bases). The CDR3 runs 13 residues. The ends were cut back, 5 bases at V and 6 bases at J, with 14 bases in the middle. Germline CDR1 and CDR2: MGHRA and YSYEKL. CDR3 in amino acids: CASSKRTTLEQYF. The CDR3 bases are TGCGCCAGCAGCAAGAGGACTACACTCGAGCAGTACTTC.

The CDR3 DNA follows: TGCGCCAGCAGCTTGGCCAGACAGGGTAGAGACGAGCAGTACTTC. Its protein is CASSLARQGRDEQYF. This chain connects TRBV5-1 to TRBJ2-7; 7 positions agree with TRBD1. The CDR3 has 15 residues. V lost 0 bases to trimming and J lost 5 bases; unmatched junction nucleotides: 8. Germline CDR1 reads SGHRS; CDR2 reads YFSETQ.

The rearrangement joins TRBV30 to TRBJ1-4; a weak D match, TRBD1 (5 bases). CDR1 and CDR2 (germline): GTSNPN, SVGIG (reference sequence). V was trimmed by 4 bases and J by 7 bases, leaving 19 bases between them. The CDR3 is 15 residues long. The CDR3 is CAWTSGRGWGEKLFF. The CDR3 nucleotides are TGTGCCTGGACCTCCGGAAGGGGCTGGGGTGAAAAACTGTTTTTT.

Of note for this clone: Other DNA sequences in this sample translate to the same CDR3. The chain links TRBV7-3 to TRBJ1-1, with unresolved D. V lost 5 bases and J 1 base, leaving 8 bases between the germline ends. The CDR3 consists of 13 residues. Germline assignment: CDR1 SGHTA and CDR2 FQGTGA. The CDR3, as DNA: TGTGCCAGCAGCCTTCAGGAGAACACTGAAGCTTTCTTT. Amino acids: CASSLQENTEAFF.

The genes are TRBV5-1 and TRBJ2-2; D unclear. The CDR3 sequence is 13 residues long. Germline V gene lookup returns CDR1 SGHRS and CDR2 YFSETQ. Trimming cost V 5 bases and J 3 bases, with 8 bases left between them. CDR3 coding DNA: TGCGCCAGCAGATATGGAGACACCGGGGAGCTGTTTTTT. Protein sequence: CASRYGDTGELFF.

The rearrangement links TRBV10-3 to TRBJ2-1, with TRBD2 identical over 7 bases. V lost 10 bases to trimming and J lost 10 bases; unmatched junction nucleotides: 10. The length of the CDR3 is 12 residues. Germline values: CDR1 ENHRY, CDR2 SYGVKD. The CDR3 loop is CATLGEGHEQFF. In DNA, the CDR3 is TGTGCCACCCTGGGGGAGGGCCACGAGCAGTTCTTC.

The CDR3 reads CASSAGSEQYF. DNA of the CDR3: TGTGCCAGCAGCGCTGGGAGCGAGCAGTACTTC. V is TRBV9 and J is TRBJ2-7; maybe TRBD2 (5 bases). Germline CDR1 and CDR2: SGDLS and YYNGEE. Trimming took 3 bases from V and 6 from J, leaving 7 bases between them. The CDR3 extends over 11 amino acids.

The chain recombines TRBV6-5 with TRBJ1-1; 8 nucleotides agree with TRBD1. The V gene end was trimmed by 6 bases and the J gene end by 4 bases; junction bases not matched to a gene: 10. The CDR3 covers 15 residues. CDR1 and CDR2 from the germline V gene are MNHEY and SVGAGI. This CDR3 is CASSRHHDRGTEAFF. For the CDR3, the DNA is TGTGCCAGCAGCCGACACCACGACAGGGGCACTGAAGCTTTCTTT.